Presented here are 8 T cell receptor beta chains from one specimen sequenced in a study of blood T cell repertoires in COVID-19. Assay used: immunoSEQ multiplex PCR; TCRdb lists only in-frame clones, some missing. This sample has hundreds of thousands of clones; roughly 90% occur once, and the top ten carry around 6%. The source material was peripheral blood. These receptors originate from a man aged 60 to 75 who had recovered from COVID-19.

The chain carries TRBV6-2 or TRBV6-3 and TRBJ2-3; 10 nucleotides align to TRBD1. CDR1 is MNHEY and CDR2 is SVGEGT in the germline V gene. Losses at the gene ends were 2 bases for V and 1 base for J; bases not matched to a gene: 9. CDR3 length: 18 amino acids. The CDR3 DNA follows: TGTGCCAGCAGTTACCCCAGACAGGGGGCGCGTGGCACAGATACGCAGTATTTT. It codes for CASSYPRQGARGTDTQYF.

The rearrangement joins TRBV6-5 to TRBJ2-7; 9 nucleotides line up with TRBD1. This CDR3 is 15 amino acids long. Germline-derived CDR1 and CDR2 are MNHEY and SVGAGI. Trimming took 0 bases from V and 4 from J; bases not matched to a gene: 4. The CDR3 loop reads CASSYSGTGLYEQYF. The CDR3 region has the DNA TGTGCCAGCAGTTACTCTGGGACAGGGCTTTACGAGCAGTACTTC.

Worth noting for this clone: This sample also contains other DNA sequences that code for the same CDR3. J is TRBJ1-3 and V is TRBV11-2, with 9 nucleotides matching TRBD1. V dropped 5 bases and J dropped 4; count of bases not matched to a gene: 6. This CDR3 is built from 15 residues. From germline, CDR1 is SGHAT and CDR2 FQNNGV. CDR3: CASSRGTGFGNTIYF. Here the CDR3 DNA reads TGTGCCAGCAGCCGGGGGACAGGGTTCGGAAACACCATATATTTT. The full variable domain, rest sourced from reference TRBV11-2 and TRBJ1-3, is EAGVAQSPRYKIIEKRQSVAFWCNPISGHATLYWYQQILGQGPKLLIQFQNNGVVDDSQLPKDRFSAERLKGVDSTLKIQPAKLEDSAVYLCASSRGTGFGNTIYFGEGSWLTVV.

On this clone itself: Because the CDR3's place on the DNA is in doubt, the DNA is left out and the CDR3 is given as listed by TCRdb. J is TRBJ2-2 and V is TRBV28; the table assigns TRBD2, which was not confirmed against the DNA. The CDR3 region is 17 residues in length, termini included. Germline V gene sequence: CDR1 MDHEN, CDR2 SYDVKM. The CDR3 sequence: CASSSSGGPSGTGELFF.

This chain joins TRBV9 and TRBJ2-1; 10 bases agree with TRBD2. Germline CDR1 SGDLS, CDR2 YYNGEE. V shed 0 bases and J 2 bases; nucleotides not matched to a gene: 2. The CDR3 consists of 16 residues. CDR3 sequence: CASSVASGGAYNEQFF. In DNA form, the CDR3 reads TGTGCCAGCAGCGTAGCCAGCGGGGGGGCCTACAATGAGCAGTTCTTC.

This clone was seen once. The V call is TRBV9, the J call TRBJ2-7, with 13 positions matching TRBD2. From germline, CDR1 is SGDLS and CDR2 YYNGEE. The CDR3 is 16 amino acids. Trimming took 3 bases from V and 4 from J; bases not matched to a gene: 7. CDR3 sequence (DNA): TGTGCCAGCAGCGCGGGGACTAGCGGGGTAGTATACGAGCAGTACTTC. It translates to CASSAGTSGVVYEQYF. Full variable domain (outside the CDR3, taken from reference TRBV9 and TRBJ2-7): DSGVTQTPKHLITATGQRVTLRCSPRSGDLSVYWYQQSLDQGLQFLIQYYNGEERAKGNILERFSAQQFPDLHSELNLSSLELGDSALYFCASSAGTSGVVYEQYFGPGTRLTVT.

The chain carries TRBV3-1 (or the pseudogene TRBV3-2) and TRBJ1-1, with 10 bases aligning to TRBD1. CDR1 is LGHDT and CDR2 is YNNKEL in the germline V gene (reference sequence). The CDR3 has 16 amino acids. Trimming took 5 bases from V and 0 from J; bases not matched to a gene: 6. The CDR3 region is CASSLRTGGMNTEAFF. For the CDR3, the DNA is TGTGCCAGCAGCTTACGGACAGGGGGAATGAACACTGAAGCTTTCTTT.

This clone was seen a single time. V usage is TRBV30 and J usage is TRBJ2-7; 8 nucleotides line up with TRBD1. CDR3 length: 14 amino acids. The ends lost 1 base at V and 0 bases at J; junction bases unmatched: 2. Germline CDR1 GTSNPN, CDR2 SVGIG (reference sequence). CDR3 bases: TGTGCCTGGAGTGCAGGGGGCGCCTCCTACGAGCAGTACTTC. Encoded protein: CAWSAGGASYEQYF.